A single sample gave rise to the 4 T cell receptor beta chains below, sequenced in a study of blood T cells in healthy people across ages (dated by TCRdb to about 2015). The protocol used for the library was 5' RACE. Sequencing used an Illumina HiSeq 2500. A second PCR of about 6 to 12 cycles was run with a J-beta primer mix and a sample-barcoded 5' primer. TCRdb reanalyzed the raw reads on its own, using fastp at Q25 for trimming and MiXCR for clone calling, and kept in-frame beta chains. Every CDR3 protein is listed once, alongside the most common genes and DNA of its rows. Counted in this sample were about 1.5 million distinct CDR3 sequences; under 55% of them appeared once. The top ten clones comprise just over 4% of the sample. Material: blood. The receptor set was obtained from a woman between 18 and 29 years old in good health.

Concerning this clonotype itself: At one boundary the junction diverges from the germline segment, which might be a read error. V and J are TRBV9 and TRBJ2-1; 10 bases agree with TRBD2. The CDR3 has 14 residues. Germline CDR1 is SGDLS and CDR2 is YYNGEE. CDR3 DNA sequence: TGTGCCTGCAGCGTAAGCGGGGGGGCCAATGAGCAGTTCTTC. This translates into CACSVSGGANEQFF.

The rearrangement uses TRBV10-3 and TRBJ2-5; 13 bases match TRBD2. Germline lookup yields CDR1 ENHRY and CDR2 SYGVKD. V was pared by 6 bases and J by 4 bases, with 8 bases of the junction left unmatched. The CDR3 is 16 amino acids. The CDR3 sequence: CAISQGTSGNGETQYF. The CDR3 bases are TGTGCCATCAGCCAGGGGACTAGCGGGAACGGAGAGACCCAGTACTTC.

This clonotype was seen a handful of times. CDR3 coding DNA: TGTGCCAGCAGTTTACGCGAGTCGGGCACCGGGGAGCTGTTTTTT. Protein sequence: CASSLRESGTGELFF. V usage is TRBV28 and J usage is TRBJ2-2; D not certain. Trimming took off 2 bases at V and 4 bases at J, with 11 bases between the two ends. Germline V gene lookup returns CDR1 MDHEN and CDR2 SYDVKM. The CDR3 spans 15 residues.

CDR3: CASSPLKGGSYGYTF. CDR3 coding DNA: TGTGCCAGCAGCCCCTTGAAGGGGGGAAGCTATGGCTACACCTTC. The chain is built from TRBV7-9 and TRBJ1-2; a possible D gene is TRBD1 (6 bases). The CDR3 covers 15 residues. The germline V and J ends were trimmed by 5 bases and 4 bases, with 17 bases remaining between them. In germline, CDR1 is SEHNR, CDR2 FQNEAQ (reference sequence).